Sequencing of this TCR beta chain was carried out in a study of control samples from healthy donors and cancer patients. Germline assignment: CDR1 SNHLY and CDR2 FYNNEI. V lost 6 bases to trimming and J lost 1 base; unmatched junction nucleotides: 7. This CDR3 is built from 15 residues. The method was immunoSEQ multiplex PCR; TCRdb's version includes in-frame clones alone and lacks a portion of them. The sample comprises tens of thousands of clones, less than 90% of which are singletons, and 20% to 25% rests with the top ten. The sample comprised PBMCs. This clonotype originated in a man between 60 and 70 years old with colorectal cancer. The V call is TRBV2, the J call TRBJ1-1; 8 bases match TRBD1. CDR3 sequence: CASRADRGKNTEAFF. In DNA, the CDR3 is TGTGCCAGCAGAGCCGACAGGGGAAAGAACACTGAAGCTTTCTTT.